The clone carrying this T cell receptor beta chain showed up many times. As yet, its antigen is unknown. This entry is derived from a study of breast tumors, draining lymph nodes, adjacent tissues. TCRdb independently ran MiXCR on the multiplex PCR reads; one entry per CDR3 protein. The profile shows roughly 110,000 distinct CDR3 sequences, more than 30% of them singletons. Samples came from axillary lymph nodes draining the breast cancer. V was pared by 1 base and J by 2 bases, with 15 bases between. The germline V gene has CDR1 MGHRA and CDR2 YSYEKL. CDR3 size: 16 residues. Study outcomes and limitations: Compared with lymph nodes, tumors were less diverse; compared with nontumor tissue, more. Tumor and nontumor repertoires were significantly more similar in luminal-like than in basal-like breast cancer. Data fit most tumor T cells coming from lymph node, expanding in tumor. The lymph node origin of tumor T cells was framed as consistent with a hypothesis, not demonstrated.

The source material was axillary lymph node tissue. The receptor comes from a female donor with breast cancer. Some clones in this sample may be carry-over from other donors' samples. The chain has TRBV4-1 and TRBJ2-7; either TRBD1 or TRBD2 may supply D (7 bases each). The CDR3 sequence: CASSQASGGQPYEQYF. CDR3 DNA: TGCGCCAGCAGCCAAGCGTCGGGGGGACAGCCCTACGAGCAGTACTTC.